This note documents a single T cell receptor (beta chain) sequence. Its antigen is unknown. This CDR3 is built from 15 residues. Germline lookup yields CDR1 SGDLS and CDR2 YYNGEE. The source of the sample is a study of monozygotic twins with inflammatory bowel disease. The study, taken as a whole, reports: Relative to healthy twins, IBD patients had fewer clonotypes in common with others, a gap that was especially apparent with disease activity.

Making cDNA involved eight separate reactions per sample. TCRdb reanalyzed the 5' RACE reads, giving one entry per CDR3 protein sequence and no DNA. This sample's clone table lists approximately 400,000 distinct CDR3 sequences. With no T cell sorting beforehand, total RNA was isolated from whole blood. What was sequenced was blood. The sequence was obtained from a human donor with ulcerative colitis or Crohn's disease, or a healthy co-twin of an affected twin (not recorded which). The rearrangement uses TRBV9 and TRBJ2-5; TCRdb calls TRBD1, which cannot be checked without DNA. CDR3 loop: CASSTGTVLQETQYF.